The 21 T cell receptor beta chains given below trace back to one sample, sequenced in a study of CXCR3-negative and CXCR3-positive naive CD8 T cells. Overall study findings and caveats: CXCR3-positive naive cells carried more hydrophobic TRB CDR3s than CXCR3-negative naive cells did.

The antigens these receptors bind are not known. Researchers prepared the TRB cDNA libraries using 5' RACE with UMI labels. Using the 5' RACE reads, TCRdb records one entry per CDR3 protein without DNA. The table counts 50,000 to 65,000 distinct CDR3 sequences; around 0.75% lies in the top ten. Material for sequencing was naive CXCR3+ CD8+ T cells from blood. Sample subset: CD45RO-CCR7+CD27+CD95- naive CD8+ T cells expressing CXCR3 (TNR3+). The receptor set was obtained from a human donor in good health. Some clones in this sample may be carry-over from other donors' samples.

The chain is built from TRBV29-1 and TRBJ1-2. CDR3 length equals 17 residues. The germline gives CDR1 SQVTM, CDR2 ANQGSEA. The CDR3 protein is CSVEDIVGRVINYGYTF.

The J gene is TRBJ2-3, the V gene TRBV4-2; TCRdb names TRBD1, which stays unverified in the absence of DNA. In germline, CDR1 is LGHNA, CDR2 YNFKEQ. This CDR3 region has 16 residues. The CDR3 region is CASSPRGPSSTDTQYF.

The rearrangement joins TRBV15 to TRBJ2-5; lacking DNA, the TRBD2 call made by TCRdb goes unchecked. Germline V gene lookup returns CDR1 LNHNV and CDR2 YYDKDF (reference sequence). This CDR3 region has 17 residues. CDR3 protein: CATSRGPRLAGEETQYF.

CDR3 residues: CASSYLPGTGGEETQYF. This sequence joins TRBV6-2 or TRBV6-3 and TRBJ2-5; TCRdb gives TRBD1 as the D gene, but with no DNA this cannot be confirmed. Germline CDR1 MNHEY, CDR2 SVGEGT. This CDR3 contains 17 residues.

The V gene is TRBV28, the J gene TRBJ2-1. CDR3 length: 13 residues. Germline V gene sequence: CDR1 MDHEN, CDR2 SYDVKM. The CDR3 loop is CASSLSGNNEQFF.

J is TRBJ1-5 and V is TRBV7-2; the D call of TRBD1 rests on TCRdb alone, since no DNA is present to check it. This CDR3 spans 15 amino acids. In germline, CDR1 is SGHTA, CDR2 FQGNSA. The CDR3 sequence is CASSFYREEGQPQHF.

This chain links TRBV5-1 with TRBJ1-1; without DNA, the TCRdb call of TRBD1 cannot be checked. In germline, CDR1 is SGHRS, CDR2 YFSETQ. This CDR3 comprises 12 residues. The CDR3: CASSFEGAEAFF.

V is TRBV10-3 and J is TRBJ1-2. CDR3 length: 16 residues. The V gene's germline CDR1 is ENHRY and CDR2 SYGVKD. CDR3 residues: CAIRGYFSRGDYGYTF.

The chain joins TRBV19 to TRBJ1-1; the TRBD1 assignment by TCRdb is unverifiable without DNA. Germline V lookup: CDR1 LNHDA, CDR2 SQIVND (reference sequence). The CDR3 has 13 residues. Here the CDR3 reads CASSPPGPTEAFF.

The V call is TRBV6-5, the J call TRBJ2-1; TCRdb's D gene call, TRBD2, goes unchecked for lack of DNA. The CDR3 length is 15 residues. CDR1 is MNHEY and CDR2 is SVGAGI in the germline V gene. The CDR3 is CASTRSSGGINEQFF.

This chain connects TRBV7-2 to TRBJ2-1; there is no DNA to check the TCRdb D call of TRBD2. Germline V gene data show CDR1 as SGHTA and CDR2 as FQGNSA. The CDR3 has 16 amino acids. CDR3 amino acids: CASSVGLAGGDNEQFF. Combining the CDR3 with reference TRBV7-2 and TRBJ2-1 gives the whole variable domain GAGVSQSPSNKVTEKGKDVELRCDPISGHTALYWYRQSLGQGLEFLIYFQGNSAPDKSGLPSDRFSAERTGGSVSTLTIQRTQQEDSAVYLCASSVGLAGGDNEQFFGPGTRLTVL.

The genes are TRBV7-9 and TRBJ1-1; the D call from TCRdb, TRBD1, cannot be confirmed without DNA. Germline V lookup: CDR1 SEHNR, CDR2 FQNEAQ (reference sequence). The CDR3 totals 13 residues. This chain's CDR3 is CASSLTTGAEAFF.

The CDR3 loop reads CASSLKTAIAKNIQYF. The chain uses TRBV28 and TRBJ2-4; TCRdb names TRBD1, which stays unverified in the absence of DNA. CDR1 MDHEN and CDR2 SYDVKM come from the germline V gene. CDR3 length: 16 residues.

This chain joins TRBV7-9 and TRBJ2-3; as DNA is missing, the TRBD2 call by TCRdb cannot be tested. The CDR3 runs 16 residues. Germline-derived CDR1 and CDR2 are SEHNR and FQNEAQ (reference sequence). CDR3: CASSLRTRPGTDTQYF.

The chain recombines TRBV29-1 with TRBJ1-1; TCRdb indicates TRBD1, and absent DNA this call remains unverified. Germline assignment: CDR1 SQVTM and CDR2 ANQGSEA. The CDR3 is 13 amino acids. The CDR3 here is CSDRDRGRTEAFF.

This chain joins TRBV15 and TRBJ2-7; TCRdb returns TRBD2, unconfirmable since there is no DNA. The germline gives CDR1 LNHNV, CDR2 YYDKDF (reference sequence). The CDR3 length is 15 residues. Here the CDR3 reads CATSREAGDLYEKYF.

The chain employs TRBV29-1 and TRBJ2-2; TCRdb returns TRBD1, unconfirmable since there is no DNA. CDR1 and CDR2 (germline): SQVTM, ANQGSEA. CDR3 length: 15 amino acids. CDR3 loop: CSGVGGPVITGELFF.

The J gene is TRBJ2-3, the V gene TRBV5-8; TCRdb indicates TRBD2, and absent DNA this call remains unverified. Germline V gene data show CDR1 as SGHTS and CDR2 as YDEGEE. This CDR3 is built from 16 residues. The CDR3 here is CASSPPLAGYTDTQYF.

This chain uses TRBV5-1 with TRBJ1-2. The CDR3 spans 11 residues. CDR1 SGHRS and CDR2 YFSETQ come from the germline V gene. This chain's CDR3 is CASSLGLGYTF.

The V call is TRBV10-3, the J call TRBJ2-5; TCRdb selects TRBD2, and the lack of DNA leaves this call unchecked. This CDR3 spans 17 amino acids. In germline, CDR1 is ENHRY, CDR2 SYGVKD. CDR3 amino acids: CAISDRLAGGPGETQYF.

The rearrangement links TRBV20-1 to TRBJ2-1. The CDR3 sequence is 13 residues long. CDR1 and CDR2 from the germline V gene are DFQATT and SNEGSKA (reference sequence). CDR3 amino acids: CSARWKLSYEQFF.